The clone carrying this TCR beta chain was observed once. The germline gives CDR1 LGHDT, CDR2 YNNKEL (reference sequence). The CDR3 is made up of 14 amino acids. Trimming left V 6 bases short and J 7 bases short, with 16 bases between. Second doses at about 4 or about 12 weeks were pooled. This entry comes from a study of T cell responses to AZD1222 COVID-19 vaccine. Repertoires were generated with immunoSEQ multiplex PCR, while TCRdb's copy carries only in-frame clones and drops some. Of about 80,000 clones listed, 91% are singletons. This receptor was obtained from an adult who received the AZD1222 COVID-19 vaccine. The sequenced sample was peripheral blood, obtained 28 days after the second AZD1222 dose. The gene calls are TRBV3-1 (or the pseudogene TRBV3-2) and TRBJ1-5; TRBD1 is a possible D gene (6 bases). The CDR3: CASSYGTRGQPQHF. The CDR3 bases are TGTGCCAGCAGTTACGGGACACGCGGGCAGCCCCAGCATTTT.